Listed here are 11 T cell receptor beta chains from one sample, sequenced in a study of read filtering for tumor transcriptome and immune sequencing. Molecular barcoded adaptors covering alpha/delta and beta/gamma chains were used on approximately 440 ng RNA. TCRdb re-called the reads through MiXCR, storing one row per CDR3 protein. Found here are tens of thousands of distinct CDR3 sequences, approximately 18% of them singletons; the top ten hold 15%. Specimen: a population of CD138-negative cells sorted from bone marrow. The receptors were gathered from a donor at least 40 years old with multiple myeloma.

This clonotype occurred many times. This chain uses TRBV29-1 with TRBJ2-1; tentative D call: TRBD2 (6 bases). CDR3 length: 13 amino acids. V dropped 7 bases and J dropped 4 bases, with 14 bases sitting between them. Germline CDR1 is SQVTM and CDR2 is ANQGSEA. CDR3 sequence: CSAGEASYNEQFF. CDR3 coding DNA: TGCAGCGCGGGAGAGGCTTCATACAATGAGCAGTTCTTC.

V gene TRBV7-8 combines with J gene TRBJ2-7, with 8 bases that match TRBD2. The CDR3 runs 16 residues. The germline V gene encodes CDR1 SGHVS and CDR2 FQNEAQ. V lost 4 bases and J lost 0; bases outside the gene matches: 8. The CDR3 DNA reads as TGTGCCAGCAGCTCCTCGTTAGCGGGAAGCTCCTACGAGCAGTACTTC. This gives the protein CASSSSLAGSSYEQYF.

The rearrangement links TRBV3-1 to TRBJ2-7; 8 bases agree with TRBD2. With 1 base clipped from V and 5 bases from J, the junction kept 4 bases outside the gene matches. Germline V gene data show CDR1 as LGHDT and CDR2 as YNNKEL (reference sequence). The CDR3 has 14 residues. Written as DNA, the CDR3 is TGTGCCAGCAGCCAAGCGGGTAGCGGGAACGAGCAGTACTTC. Encoded protein: CASSQAGSGNEQYF.

This clonotype was seen once. The conserved closing phenylalanine or tryptophan is absent in this CDR3, likely reflecting a read error. This sequence joins TRBV7-9 and TRBJ1-1, with D possibly being TRBD1 (5 bases). Trimming took off 1 base at V and 3 bases at J, with 12 bases between the two ends. Germline V lookup: CDR1 SEHNR, CDR2 FQNEAQ (reference sequence). The CDR3 covers 15 residues. The DNA for the CDR3 is TGTGCCAGCAGCTTAGGACAGCCGGTTTACACTGAAGCTTTCCTT. It specifies CASSLGQPVYTEAFL.

On this clonotype itself: A clone one base away is much larger, so this may be a read error. The chain recombines TRBV2 with TRBJ2-2, with D unresolved. Trimming took off 4 bases at V and 13 bases at J, with 16 bases between the two ends. CDR3 length: 13 residues. In germline, CDR1 is SNHLY, CDR2 FYNNEI. Here the CDR3 DNA reads TGTGCCAGCAGTGGGTCGAGGATTGGTGGGCTGTTTTTT. Its translation is CASSGSRIGGLFF.

With respect to this clonotype: It differs at one base from a far larger clone, so likely a read error. CDR3 sequence (DNA): TGTGCCAGCAGCCCCCACACCGCTAGGACAGATACGCAGTATTTT. Protein product: CASSPHTARTDTQYF. This chain uses TRBV4-3 with TRBJ2-3, with D uncertain. The CDR3 is made up of 15 amino acids. Per germline, CDR1 LGHNA and CDR2 YSLEER.

CDR3 bases: TGTGCCAGTAGATCAGTGGGGGCGGAAAAACTGTTTTTT. Its protein product is CASRSVGAEKLFF. The chain is built from TRBV19 and TRBJ1-4; perhaps TRBD1 as D (6 bases). Looked up from germline, CDR1 is LNHDA and CDR2 is SQIVND (reference sequence). The CDR3 is 13 residues long. Trimming shortened V by 6 bases and J by 8 bases, and 13 bases separated the two germline ends.

This clonotype occurred many times. The chain joins TRBV29-1 to TRBJ2-1, with 7 nucleotides matching TRBD1. In germline, CDR1 is SQVTM, CDR2 ANQGSEA. The CDR3 is made up of 13 amino acids. V dropped 6 bases and J dropped 8; count of bases not matched to a gene: 10. The CDR3 sequence is CSVKGASFDEQFF. CDR3 coding DNA: TGCAGCGTGAAGGGGGCTAGTTTCGATGAGCAGTTCTTC.

This clonotype was seen at least ten times. J is TRBJ2-2 and V is TRBV12-3 or TRBV12-4, with TRBD2 identical over 7 bases. CDR3 size: 15 residues. V was clipped by 6 bases and J by 6 bases; unmatched bases: 10. The CDR3 loop is CASSPTSRVPGELFF. The CDR3 nucleotides read TGTGCCAGCAGCCCGACTAGCCGGGTTCCCGGGGAGCTGTTTTTT.

Ten or more counts support this clonotype. A read error may produce the germline difference seen at one junction end. The chain carries TRBV7-7 and TRBJ2-3; a weak D match, TRBD2 (6 bases). Germline V gives CDR1 SSHAT, CDR2 FNYEAQ (reference sequence). This CDR3 spans 13 amino acids. CDR3 amino acids: CASSAGGGDTQYF. Written as DNA, the CDR3 is TGTGCTAGCAGCGCCGGCGGAGGGGATACGCAGTATTTT.

By frequency in the sample, this clonotype is medium-sized. The V and J genes are TRBV30 and TRBJ2-1; possible D gene TRBD1, 7 bases. Trimming pared 0 bases from V and 15 bases from J, leaving 15 bases between. Germline CDR1 GTSNPN, CDR2 SVGIG (reference sequence). The CDR3 has 12 amino acids. The CDR3 loop is CAWSVHAGGGFF. CDR3 DNA sequence: TGTGCCTGGAGTGTACATGCAGGGGGAGGGTTCTTC. The complete variable domain, with remaining parts taken from reference TRBV30 and TRBJ2-1, reads SQTIHQWPATLVQPVGSPLSLECTVEGTSNPNLYWYRQAAGRGLQLLFYSVGIGQISSEVPQNLSASRPQDRQFILSSKKLLLSDSGFYLCAWSVHAGGGFFGPGTRLTVL.